This record looks at one T cell receptor beta chain sequence and its context. MiXCR, applied by TCRdb to the 5' RACE reads, yields one record per CDR3 protein. The table has more than 80,000 distinct CDR3 sequences, 9.5% to 15% seen once. Germline CDR1 reads DFQATT; CDR2 reads SNEGSKA (reference sequence). Trimming took off 0 bases at V and 5 bases at J, with 16 bases between the two ends. The CDR3 loop spans 15 amino acids. This specimen comes from a study of T-cell memory formation after mild COVID-19. This TCR came from an adult woman who had mild COVID-19 (a few samples of this study predate the infection). Cell type and time point are not known. The genes are TRBV20-1 and TRBJ2-5, with D possibly being TRBD1 or TRBD2 (5 bases each). The specimen was PBMCs or a T cell subset sorted from them (not recorded which). CDR3 loop: CSARDEGTYGETQYF. The CDR3 DNA follows: TGCAGTGCTAGAGATGAGGGGACCTACGGGGAGACCCAGTACTTC.